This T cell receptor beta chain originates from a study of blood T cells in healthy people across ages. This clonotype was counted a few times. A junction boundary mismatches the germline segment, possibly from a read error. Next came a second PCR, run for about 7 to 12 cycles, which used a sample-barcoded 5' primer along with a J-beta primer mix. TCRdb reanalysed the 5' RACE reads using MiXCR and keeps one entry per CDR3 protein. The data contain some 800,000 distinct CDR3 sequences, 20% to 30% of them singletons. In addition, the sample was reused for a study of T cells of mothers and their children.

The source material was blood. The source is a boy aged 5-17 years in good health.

CDR3 bases: TGTGCCAGCAGCTTGTACCAGGGAGATGGCTACACCTTC. Its protein is CASSLYQGDGYTF. V usage is TRBV5-1 and J usage is TRBJ1-2; D might be TRBD1 (5 bases). CDR3 length equals 13 residues. The germline V gene encodes CDR1 SGHRS and CDR2 YFSETQ.